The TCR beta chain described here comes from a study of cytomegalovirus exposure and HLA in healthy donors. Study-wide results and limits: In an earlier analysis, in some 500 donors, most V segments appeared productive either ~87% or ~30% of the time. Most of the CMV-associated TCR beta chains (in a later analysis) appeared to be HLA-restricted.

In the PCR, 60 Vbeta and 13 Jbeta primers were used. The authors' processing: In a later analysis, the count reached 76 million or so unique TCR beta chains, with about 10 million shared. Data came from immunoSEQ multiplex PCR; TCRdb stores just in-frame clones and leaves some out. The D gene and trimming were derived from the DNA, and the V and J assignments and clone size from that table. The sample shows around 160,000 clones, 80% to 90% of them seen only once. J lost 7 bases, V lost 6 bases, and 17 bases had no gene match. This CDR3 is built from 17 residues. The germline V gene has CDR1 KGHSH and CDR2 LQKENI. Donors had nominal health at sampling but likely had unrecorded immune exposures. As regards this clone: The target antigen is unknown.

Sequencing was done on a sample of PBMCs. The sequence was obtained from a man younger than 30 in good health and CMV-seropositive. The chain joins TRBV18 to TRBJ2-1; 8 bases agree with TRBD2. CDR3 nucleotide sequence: TGTGCCAGCTCCCGGGAGGTCTTGACTCAGCGGGGGAATGAGCAGTTCTTC. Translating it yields CASSREVLTQRGNEQFF.